These 16 T cell receptor beta chains were sequenced from one sample in a study of cytomegalovirus exposure and HLA in healthy donors. Here immunoSEQ multiplex PCR was the method, and the copy in TCRdb shows in-frame clones only, minus some. The sample lists some 60,000 clones; 90% to 96% were seen once. Source material: PBMCs. These receptors all come from a man younger than 35 in good health and CMV-seronegative.

V usage is TRBV6-5 and J usage is TRBJ1-4; 8 nucleotides agree with TRBD1. J was trimmed by 8 bases and V by 6 bases; bases with no gene match: 11. The CDR3 is made up of 15 amino acids. The germline V gene has CDR1 MNHEY and CDR2 SVGAGI. The CDR3 DNA follows: TGTGCCAGCAGAGCCTACAGGGGGATGAGGGAAAAACTGTTTTTT. It codes for CASRAYRGMREKLFF.

The chain has TRBV27 and TRBJ1-2, with 8 bases that match TRBD1. Germline V lookup: CDR1 MNHEY, CDR2 SMNVEV (reference sequence). V gave up 7 bases and J gave up 4 bases; unmatched junction bases: 8. The CDR3 has 14 amino acids. DNA for the CDR3: TGTGCCAGCACCGCGACAGGGGAAGGCTATGGCTACACCTTC. Amino acid sequence: CASTATGEGYGYTF.

The chain has TRBV5-6 and TRBJ2-5; 8 bases map to TRBD2. V lost 1 base to trimming and J lost 4 bases; unmatched junction nucleotides: 6. Germline CDR1 SGHDT, CDR2 YYEEEE. The CDR3 runs to 15 residues. The CDR3 spells CASSLYGSGVETQYF. The CDR3 DNA follows: TGTGCCAGCAGCTTGTATGGTAGCGGGGTAGAGACCCAGTACTTC.

The sample holds one count of this clone. The rearrangement uses TRBV5-4 and TRBJ1-2, with TRBD1 identical over 10 bases. The J segment lost 1 base and the V segment lost 4 bases, leaving 4 bases of the junction unmatched. CDR1 is SGHNT, CDR2 YYREEE, per germline (reference sequence). CDR3 length: 15 residues. DNA of the CDR3: TGTGCCAGCAGCCTCGGGACAGGGGTTAACTATGGCTACACCTTC. This translates into CASSLGTGVNYGYTF. Full variable domain (missing parts from reference TRBV5-4 and TRBJ1-2): ETGVTQSPTHLIKTRGQQVTLRCSSQSGHNTVSWYQQALGQGPQFIFQYYREEENGRGNFPPRFSGLQFPNYSSELNVNALELDDSALYLCASSLGTGVNYGYTFGSGTRLTVV.

This chain connects TRBV30 to TRBJ2-1; the match to TRBD2 covers 10 bases. The V gene end was trimmed by 6 bases and the J gene end by 7 bases; junction bases not matched to a gene: 6. From germline, CDR1 is GTSNPN and CDR2 SVGIG (reference sequence). CDR3 size: 13 residues. For the CDR3, the DNA is TGTGCCTGCGCTAGCGGGAGAGGGAATGAGCAGTTCTTC. It specifies CACASGRGNEQFF.

V usage is TRBV19 and J usage is TRBJ2-5, with 9 bases fitting TRBD1. Trimming cost V 3 bases and J 2 bases; bases outside gene matches: 10. Germline CDR1 LNHDA, CDR2 SQIVND (reference sequence). CDR3 length equals 17 residues. CDR3 loop: CASSIEVGQGRQETQYF. CDR3 DNA: TGTGCCAGTAGTATTGAAGTCGGACAGGGGCGGCAAGAGACCCAGTACTTC.

This chain joins TRBV5-6 and TRBJ1-1; possible D gene TRBD1, 5 bases. The V end was cut by 0 bases, the J end by 4 bases, with 13 bases between. The length of the CDR3 is 15 residues. CDR1 SGHDT and CDR2 YYEEEE come from the germline V gene. CDR3 DNA sequence: TGTGCCAGCAGCTTGGCTTTCAGGGAGGGCACTGAAGCTTTCTTT. Translating gives CASSLAFREGTEAFF.

The chain carries TRBV11-2 and TRBJ2-7; tentative D call: TRBD1 (5 bases). The CDR3 is made up of 13 amino acids. Trimming took off 3 bases at V and 5 bases at J, with 11 bases between the two ends. Looked up from germline, CDR1 is SGHAT and CDR2 is FQNNGV. CDR3 sequence (DNA): TGTGCCAGCAGCTTGGCAGGGCGGAACGAGCAGTACTTC. Translating gives CASSLAGRNEQYF.

This chain joins TRBV7-2 and TRBJ1-5; D gene uncertain. The CDR3 spans 12 residues. Germline values: CDR1 SGHTA, CDR2 FQGNSA. V was pared by 2 bases and J by 6 bases, with 5 bases between. This CDR3 is CASSLQAQPQHF. CDR3 bases: TGTGCCAGCAGCTTACAGGCTCAGCCCCAGCATTTT.

The V gene is TRBV28, the J gene TRBJ2-1, with 9 bases that match TRBD1. In germline, CDR1 is MDHEN, CDR2 SYDVKM. The CDR3 loop spans 13 amino acids. V trimming: 4 bases; J trimming: 9 bases; junction bases outside the gene matches: 4. The CDR3 region has the DNA TGTGCCAGCAGTTACAGGGGGCGGGGTGAGCAGTTCTTC. It specifies CASSYRGRGEQFF.

This chain joins TRBV6-1 and TRBJ2-1, with 9 bases lining up with TRBD2. J lost 6 bases, V lost 0 bases, and 3 bases had no gene match. The length of the CDR3 is 15 residues. CDR1 and CDR2 from the germline V gene are MNHNS and SASEGT. CDR3 sequence: CASSEASSGSNEQFF. DNA for the CDR3: TGTGCCAGCAGTGAAGCAAGTAGCGGGAGCAATGAGCAGTTCTTC.

This chain connects TRBV9 to TRBJ2-1; D gene uncertain. V shed 4 bases and J shed 6 bases, with 8 bases lying between them. Germline V gives CDR1 SGDLS, CDR2 YYNGEE. The CDR3 totals 12 residues. The CDR3 loop is CASSPGFNEQFF. CDR3 DNA sequence: TGTGCCAGCAGCCCAGGATTCAATGAGCAGTTCTTC. The variable domain in full, with the rest retrieved from reference TRBV9 and TRBJ2-1, is DSGVTQTPKHLITATGQRVTLRCSPRSGDLSVYWYQQSLDQGLQFLIQYYNGEERAKGNILERFSAQQFPDLHSELNLSSLELGDSALYFCASSPGFNEQFFGPGTRLTVL.

A word on this clone: At one boundary the junction diverges from the germline segment, which might be a read error. This chain uses TRBV7-7 with TRBJ2-3; 7 bases line up with TRBD2. Germline V gives CDR1 SSHAT, CDR2 FNYEAQ (reference sequence). The CDR3 is 16 amino acids. The CDR3 loop is CASSLGGSPSTDTQYF. The CDR3 bases are TGTGCTAGCAGCTTGGGCGGGAGCCCTAGCACAGATACGCAGTATTTT.

This clone was recorded only once. The chain combines TRBV5-1 with TRBJ2-7; 9 nucleotides agree with TRBD2. The CDR3 is 19 residues long. The germline V gene encodes CDR1 SGHRS and CDR2 YFSETQ. V gave up 7 bases and J gave up 4 bases; unmatched junction bases: 24. CDR3 sequence (DNA): TGCGCCAGCCCCAGAGGTCCCCTAGCGGGACAAATAAGAGGGTACGAGCAGTACTTC. This encodes CASPRGPLAGQIRGYEQYF.

In this sample, this clone turned up once. This chain links TRBV7-2 with TRBJ1-3; D gene unclear. V was pared by 1 base and J by 0 bases, with 7 bases between. Per germline, CDR1 SGHTA and CDR2 FQGNSA. This CDR3 is 15 amino acids long. Here the CDR3 DNA reads TGTGCCAGCAGCTTAGGCAGAGGCTCTGGAAACACCATATATTTT. This codes for CASSLGRGSGNTIYF.

This clone was detected only once. This chain connects TRBV29-1 to TRBJ2-7; no clear D gene. The CDR3 spans 12 residues. With 0 bases removed from V and 3 bases from J, the gap between germline ends came to 6 bases. Germline values: CDR1 SQVTM, CDR2 ANQGSEA. CDR3 in DNA: TGCAGCGTTGAAGATCACGGCTACGAGCAGTACTTC. This encodes CSVEDHGYEQYF.